This T cell receptor (beta chain) came from a study of blood T cell repertoires in COVID-19. Sequencing was performed with immunoSEQ multiplex PCR; in TCRdb, only in-frame clones are kept and a portion is missing. The repertoire holds tens of thousands of clones, with approximately 82% as singletons. The CDR3 spans 18 residues. Looked up from germline, CDR1 is SGHRS and CDR2 is YFSETQ. V dropped 4 bases and J dropped 0 bases, with 17 bases sitting between them. The chain links TRBV5-1 to TRBJ2-6, with TRBD1 as a possible D gene (8 bases). Sequenced input: peripheral blood. The sequence came from a man aged 55 to 70 with acute or convalescent COVID-19. CDR3 sequence (DNA): TGCGCCAGCAGCGATGGACAGGGAGGGCTCTCTGGGGCCAACGTCCTGACTTTC. Amino acid sequence: CASSDGQGGLSGANVLTF.